This TCR beta chain appears in the sequencing data of a study of CD8 T cells in ankylosing spondylitis. The CDR3 has 11 amino acids. CDR1 and CDR2 from the germline V gene are SGHTA and FQGNSA. The V end lost 3 bases, the J end lost 8 bases, and 4 bases lay between the germline ends. This clonotype was seen a handful of times. Its antigen is as yet unknown. As the method for making TCR beta libraries, quantitative 5'-RACE with molecular barcodes was used. TCRdb passed the 5' RACE reads through MiXCR, listing each CDR3 protein once. The sample lists roughly 440,000 distinct CDR3 sequences; 17% were seen once. General study findings and limits: Several highly homologous variants made up a TCR beta motif, and this motif appeared characteristic of ankylosing spondylitis blood. Significantly higher representation of disease-linked clones was reported for matched ankylosing spondylitis synovial fluid. Disease-associated clonotypes exhibited CD8+ identity and were relatively infrequent in peripheral blood. Earlier reports found some motif variants in synovial fluid and blood in reactive arthritis.

This sequence originates from a male donor with ankylosing spondylitis. Sequenced: blood, either unsorted or a sorted T cell fraction (not recorded which). The chain links TRBV7-2 to TRBJ2-2; D is undetermined. The CDR3 bases are TGTGCCAGCAGCTTGGTTGGGGAGCTGTTTTTT. It encodes CASSLVGELFF.